The 22 T cell receptor beta chains listed next were all sequenced from one sample in a study of cytomegalovirus exposure and HLA in healthy donors. In the PCR, 60 Vbeta and 13 Jbeta primers were used. Repertoires were generated with immunoSEQ multiplex PCR, while TCRdb's copy carries only in-frame clones and drops some. Found here are under 110,000 clones, roughly 79% of them singletons; the top ten hold roughly 4%. The source material was PBMCs. The receptors shown here come from a man aged 35 to 55 in good health and CMV-seronegative.

The V gene is TRBV7-2, the J gene TRBJ1-5; no clear D gene. Trimming cost V 8 bases and J 4 bases, with 15 bases left between them. CDR3 length: 14 amino acids. Germline values: CDR1 SGHTA, CDR2 FQGNSA. CDR3 DNA sequence: TGTGCCAGCTCCCGACTAGGATGGAATCAGCCCCAGCATTTT. Protein product: CASSRLGWNQPQHF.

The genes are TRBV4-1 and TRBJ1-6; D is undetermined. The germline CDR1 and CDR2 sequences are MGHRA and YSYEKL. CDR3 size: 15 residues. V was trimmed by 2 bases and J by 3 bases, leaving 8 bases between them. The CDR3 protein is CASSQNENYNSPLHF. The CDR3 bases are TGCGCCAGCAGCCAAAACGAGAACTATAATTCACCCCTCCACTTT.

In its sample, this clone was seen once. Germline and junction disagree at one end, which may indicate a read error. DNA of the CDR3: TGTTCCAGCAGCGAACAGTATGAAGCTTTCTTT. Protein product: CSSSEQYEAFF. The chain has TRBV7-9 and TRBJ1-1; no definite D call. The CDR3 sequence is 11 residues long. The V gene's germline CDR1 is SEHNR and CDR2 FQNEAQ (reference sequence).

The V gene is TRBV10-1, the J gene TRBJ2-5, with D uncertain. The DNA end lines up better with TRBJ2-7; the J call may be wrong. There are 13 residues in the CDR3. In germline, CDR1 is WNHNN, CDR2 SYGVQD (reference sequence). CDR3 sequence (DNA): TGCGCCAGCAGTGAGTCGACGGACTACGAGCAGTACTTC. It specifies CASSESTDYEQYF.

This clone has just a few counts. This rearrangement joins TRBV5-1 to TRBJ1-4, with D possibly TRBD1 on 5 matching bases. CDR1 and CDR2 from the germline V gene are SGHRS and YFSETQ. The CDR3 loop spans 15 amino acids. V was trimmed by 0 bases and J by 5 bases, leaving 11 bases between them. DNA for the CDR3: TGCGCCAGCAGCTTGGGTGGGCCAGGGAATGAAAAACTGTTTTTT. This gives the protein CASSLGGPGNEKLFF.

This chain connects TRBV28 to TRBJ1-2; D not resolved. The CDR3 contains 14 residues. CDR1 is MDHEN, CDR2 SYDVKM, per germline. V was pared by 2 bases and J by 2 bases, with 9 bases between. In nucleotides, the CDR3 is TGTGCCAGCAGTTTACTGGCAGTCAACTATGGCTACACCTTC. Translating it yields CASSLLAVNYGYTF.

The rearrangement joins TRBV10-2 to TRBJ1-2; 8 nucleotides agree with TRBD1. CDR1 WSHSY and CDR2 SAAADI come from the germline V gene. J lost 3 bases, V lost 6 bases, and 9 bases had no gene match. CDR3 length: 15 amino acids. The CDR3 spells CASSDRGTAYYGYTF. CDR3 coding DNA: TGCGCCAGCAGCGACAGGGGAACAGCGTACTATGGCTACACCTTC.

The chain carries TRBV18 and TRBJ2-7; a possible D gene is TRBD2 (5 bases). V shed 2 bases and J shed 2 bases, with 7 bases lying between them. Germline V gives CDR1 KGHSH, CDR2 LQKENI. The CDR3 runs to 13 residues. CDR3 loop: CASSPGETYEQYF. The CDR3 nucleotides read TGTGCCAGCTCACCAGGGGAGACCTACGAGCAGTACTTC.

The chain employs TRBV9 and TRBJ2-1; maybe TRBD1 (5 bases). CDR1 and CDR2 from the germline V gene are SGDLS and YYNGEE. V shed 0 bases and J shed 10 bases, with 17 bases lying between them. CDR3 length: 15 residues. CDR3: CASSVAGAALDEQFF. DNA for the CDR3: TGTGCCAGCAGCGTAGCTGGGGCCGCTCTCGACGAGCAGTTCTTC. Complete variable domain (other parts from reference TRBV9 and TRBJ2-1): DSGVTQTPKHLITATGQRVTLRCSPRSGDLSVYWYQQSLDQGLQFLIQYYNGEERAKGNILERFSAQQFPDLHSELNLSSLELGDSALYFCASSVAGAALDEQFFGPGTRLTVL.

The V call is TRBV6-1, the J call TRBJ1-3; 8 bases map to TRBD1. The CDR3 totals 14 residues. The V segment lost 5 bases and the J segment 4 bases; nucleotides outside the gene matches: 4. The V gene's germline CDR1 is MNHNS and CDR2 SASEGT. The CDR3 reads CASSLNRGGNTIYF. In DNA, the CDR3 is TGTGCCAGCAGTCTCAACAGGGGGGGAAACACCATATATTTT.

The chain joins TRBV29-1 to TRBJ1-5; 10 nucleotides align to TRBD1. This CDR3 has 13 amino acids. The junction had 1 base not matched to a gene; V was cut back by 6 bases and J by 2 bases. Germline assignment: CDR1 SQVTM and CDR2 ANQGSEA. The CDR3, as DNA: TGCAGCGTCGGACAGGGGGGCAATCAGCCCCAGCATTTT. It specifies CSVGQGGNQPQHF.

The chain is built from TRBV29-1 and TRBJ1-2, with TRBD1 matching over 11 bases. Germline V CDR1 and CDR2: SQVTM, ANQGSEA. The CDR3 runs to 12 residues. With 5 bases clipped from V and 8 bases from J, the junction kept 4 bases outside the gene matches. The CDR3 DNA follows: TGCAGCGTTCCGGACAGGGGGCAGGGCTACACCTTC. Its protein is CSVPDRGQGYTF.

This chain uses TRBV30 with TRBJ1-5; 10 nucleotides agree with TRBD1. With 5 bases clipped from V and 1 base from J, the junction kept 2 bases outside the gene matches. Germline CDR1 and CDR2: GTSNPN and SVGIG (reference sequence). CDR3 length equals 14 residues. The CDR3 nucleotides are TGTGCCTGGGGGACAGGGGTCAGCAATCAGCCCCAGCATTTT. Protein sequence: CAWGTGVSNQPQHF.

This chain joins TRBV6-5 and TRBJ1-1; TRBD1 agrees at 7 bases. The CDR3 runs 14 residues. In germline, CDR1 is MNHEY, CDR2 SVGAGI. The trim removed 2 bases at V and 1 base at J, leaving 1 base unmatched. The CDR3 is CASSYRTGNTEAFF. The CDR3 coding sequence is TGTGCCAGCAGTTACAGGACAGGGAACACTGAAGCTTTCTTT.

The J gene is TRBJ1-4, the V gene TRBV14; D is uncertain. The V gene lost 2 bases and the J gene lost 4 bases, with 14 bases spanning the gap. The CDR3 spans 16 residues. The V gene's germline CDR1 is SGHDN and CDR2 FVKESK. The CDR3 nucleotides are TGTGCCAGCAGCCAACAACTACCTGGGTATAATGAAAAACTGTTTTTT. It codes for CASSQQLPGYNEKLFF.

This clone was counted once. The rearrangement links TRBV29-1 to TRBJ2-1; 9 positions agree with TRBD1. CDR3 length equals 14 residues. Per germline, CDR1 SQVTM and CDR2 ANQGSEA. V dropped 1 base and J dropped 8; count of bases not matched to a gene: 6. In DNA, the CDR3 is TGCAGCGTTGAAGTCAGGGACAGGGTCTATGAGCAGTTCTTC. It encodes CSVEVRDRVYEQFF.

This clone was seen only a few times. J is TRBJ2-3 and V is TRBV6-1; 10 bases line up with TRBD1. The CDR3 extends over 17 amino acids. J gave up 4 bases and V 0 bases, and 7 bases lay outside the gene matches. Germline CDR1 is MNHNS and CDR2 is SASEGT. The CDR3 here is CASSEALPGTGADTQYF. The CDR3 DNA is TGTGCCAGCAGTGAAGCGCTTCCTGGGACAGGGGCAGATACGCAGTATTTT.

V gene TRBV4-1 combines with J gene TRBJ2-3; possible D gene TRBD2, 6 bases. V was cut by 7 bases and J by 2 bases, with 13 bases left in between. This CDR3 spans 14 amino acids. Germline V gives CDR1 MGHRA, CDR2 YSYEKL. The CDR3, as DNA: TGCGCCAGCATGGGGACTGTGAACACAGATACGCAGTATTTT. Amino acid sequence: CASMGTVNTDTQYF.

The chain joins TRBV5-1 to TRBJ1-1; no clear D gene. This CDR3 has 15 residues. The V and J ends lost 0 bases and 3 bases respectively, with 12 bases between them. Germline V gene data show CDR1 as SGHRS and CDR2 as YFSETQ. In nucleotides, the CDR3 is TGCGCCAGCAGCTTGGGAGGGCTGTCGGACACTGAAGCTTTCTTT. Its protein is CASSLGGLSDTEAFF.

The chain combines TRBV4-2 with TRBJ1-5; D remains unclear. CDR1 is LGHNA and CDR2 is YNFKEQ in the germline V gene. This CDR3 spans 14 amino acids. V lost 4 bases and J 6 bases, leaving 13 bases between the germline ends. The CDR3 nucleotides read TGTGCCAGCAGCCCCGTTGGAGGTTCTCAGCCCCAGCATTTT. It specifies CASSPVGGSQPQHF.

On this clone: This CDR3 is also generated by other DNA sequences in the sample. The chain has TRBV13 and TRBJ1-1; D is undetermined. Germline V gene sequence: CDR1 PRHDT, CDR2 FYEKMQ (reference sequence). The CDR3 totals 14 residues. Trimming removed 0 bases from V and 0 bases from J, with 5 bases in between. The CDR3 loop is CASSLGQVNTEAFF. In DNA, the CDR3 is TGTGCCAGCAGCTTAGGTCAGGTGAACACTGAAGCTTTCTTT. The full variable domain, completed using reference TRBV13 and TRBJ1-1, is AAGVIQSPRHLIKEKRETATLKCYPIPRHDTVYWYQQGPGQDPQFLISFYEKMQSDKGSIPDRFSAQQFSDYHSELNMSSLELGDSALYFCASSLGQVNTEAFFGQGTRLTVV.

CDR3 coding DNA: TGTGCCAGCAGTTCCCCGAGCGGGGGGGCCAGTGAGCAGTTCTTC. Translation gives CASSSPSGGASEQFF. J is TRBJ2-1 and V is TRBV6-6; 10 bases line up with TRBD2. CDR3 length: 15 residues. CDR1 MNHNY and CDR2 SVGAGI come from the germline V gene (reference sequence). V trimming: 4 bases; J trimming: 9 bases; junction bases outside the gene matches: 9.